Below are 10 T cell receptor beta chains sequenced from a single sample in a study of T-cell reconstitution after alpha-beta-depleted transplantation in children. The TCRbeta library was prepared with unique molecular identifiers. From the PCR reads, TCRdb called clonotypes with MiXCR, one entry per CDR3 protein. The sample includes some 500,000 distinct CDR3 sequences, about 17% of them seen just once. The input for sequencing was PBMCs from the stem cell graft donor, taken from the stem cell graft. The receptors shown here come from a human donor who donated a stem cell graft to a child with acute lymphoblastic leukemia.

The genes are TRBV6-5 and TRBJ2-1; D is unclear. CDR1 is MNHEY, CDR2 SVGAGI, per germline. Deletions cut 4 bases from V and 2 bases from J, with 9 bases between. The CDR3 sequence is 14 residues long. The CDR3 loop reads CASSSGGTYNEQFF. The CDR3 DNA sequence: TGTGCCAGCAGTTCCGGCGGTACCTACAATGAGCAGTTCTTC.

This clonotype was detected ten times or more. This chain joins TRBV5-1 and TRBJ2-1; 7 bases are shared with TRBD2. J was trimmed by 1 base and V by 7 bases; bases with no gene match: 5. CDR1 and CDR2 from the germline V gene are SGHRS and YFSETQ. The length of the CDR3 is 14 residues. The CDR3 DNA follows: TGCGCCAGCCTAGCGGACCCGTCCTACAATGAGCAGTTCTTC. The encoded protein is CASLADPSYNEQFF.

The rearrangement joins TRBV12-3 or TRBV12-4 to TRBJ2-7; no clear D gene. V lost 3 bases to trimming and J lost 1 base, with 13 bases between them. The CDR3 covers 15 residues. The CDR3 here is CASSFSGLGSYEQYF. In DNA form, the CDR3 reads TGTGCCAGCAGTTTCTCAGGCCTTGGTTCCTACGAGCAGTACTTC.

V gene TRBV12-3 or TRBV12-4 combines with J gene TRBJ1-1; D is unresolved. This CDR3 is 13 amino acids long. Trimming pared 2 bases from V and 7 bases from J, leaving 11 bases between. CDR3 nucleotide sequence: TGTGCCAGCAGTTTAACCCCAGGTTATGAAGCTTTCTTT. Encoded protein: CASSLTPGYEAFF.

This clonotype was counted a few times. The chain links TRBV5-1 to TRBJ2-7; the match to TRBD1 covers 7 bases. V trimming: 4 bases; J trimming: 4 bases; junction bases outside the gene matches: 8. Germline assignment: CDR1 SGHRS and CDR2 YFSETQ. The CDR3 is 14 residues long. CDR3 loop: CASSLGTDQYEQYF. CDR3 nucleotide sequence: TGCGCCAGCAGCCTCGGGACAGATCAATACGAGCAGTACTTC.

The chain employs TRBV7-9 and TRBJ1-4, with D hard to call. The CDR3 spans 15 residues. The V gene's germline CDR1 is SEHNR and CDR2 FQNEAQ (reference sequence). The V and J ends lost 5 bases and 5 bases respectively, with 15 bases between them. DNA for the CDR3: TGTGCCAGCAGCCGGGGTTACCACGAGAATGAAAAACTGTTTTTT. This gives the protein CASSRGYHENEKLFF.

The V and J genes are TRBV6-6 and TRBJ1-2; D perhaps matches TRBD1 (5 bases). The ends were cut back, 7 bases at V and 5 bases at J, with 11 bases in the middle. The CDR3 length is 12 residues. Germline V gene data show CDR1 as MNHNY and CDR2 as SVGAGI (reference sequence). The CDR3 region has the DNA TGTGCCAGCACCGAGGGGTCTTATGGCTACACCTTC. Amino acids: CASTEGSYGYTF.

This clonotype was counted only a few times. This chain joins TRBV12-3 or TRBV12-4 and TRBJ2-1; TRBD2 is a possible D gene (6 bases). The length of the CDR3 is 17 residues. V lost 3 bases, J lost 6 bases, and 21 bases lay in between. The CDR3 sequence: CASSFIFPGMGGNEQFF. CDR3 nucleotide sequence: TGTGCCAGCAGTTTCATTTTCCCCGGGATGGGGGGCAATGAGCAGTTCTTC.

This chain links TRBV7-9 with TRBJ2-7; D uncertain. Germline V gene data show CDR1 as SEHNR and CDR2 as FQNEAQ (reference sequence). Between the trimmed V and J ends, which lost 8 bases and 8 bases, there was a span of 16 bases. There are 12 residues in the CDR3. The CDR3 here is CASGLGAQKQYF. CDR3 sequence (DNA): TGTGCCAGCGGCCTCGGAGCCCAGAAGCAGTACTTC.

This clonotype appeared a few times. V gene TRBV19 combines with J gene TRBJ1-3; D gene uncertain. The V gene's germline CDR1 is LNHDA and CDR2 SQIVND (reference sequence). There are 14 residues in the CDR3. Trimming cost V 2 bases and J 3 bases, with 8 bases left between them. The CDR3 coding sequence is TGTGCCAGTAGTATAAGGTCTGTTGGAAACACCATATATTTT. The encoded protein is CASSIRSVGNTIYF. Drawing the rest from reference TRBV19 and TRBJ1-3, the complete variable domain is DGGITQSPKYLFRKEGQNVTLSCEQNLNHDAMYWYRQDPGQGLRLIYYSQIVNDFQKGDIAEGYSVSREKKESFPLTVTSAQKNPTAFYLCASSIRSVGNTIYFGEGSWLTVV.